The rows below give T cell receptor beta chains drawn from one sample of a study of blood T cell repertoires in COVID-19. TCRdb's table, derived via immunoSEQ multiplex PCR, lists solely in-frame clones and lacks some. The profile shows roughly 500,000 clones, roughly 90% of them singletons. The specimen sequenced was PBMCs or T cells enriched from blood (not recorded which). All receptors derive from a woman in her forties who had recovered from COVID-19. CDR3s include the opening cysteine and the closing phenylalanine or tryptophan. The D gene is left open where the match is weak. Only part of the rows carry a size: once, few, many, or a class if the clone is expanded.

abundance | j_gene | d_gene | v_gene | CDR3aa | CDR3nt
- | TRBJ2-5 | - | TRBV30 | CAWSSSGVVGETQYF | TGTGCCTGGAGTAGCTCAGGGGTGGTCGGAGAGACCCAGTACTTC
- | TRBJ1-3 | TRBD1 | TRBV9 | CASSIAGTGGNTIYF | TGTGCCAGCAGCATCGCCGGGACAGGGGGAAACACCATATATTTT
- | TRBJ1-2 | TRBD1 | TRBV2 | CASSAPGQGGHGYTF | TGTGCCAGCAGTGCTCCGGGACAGGGGGGCCATGGCTACACCTTC
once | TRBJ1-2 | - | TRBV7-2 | CASSLAGYWGLNYGYTF | TGTGCCAGCAGCTTAGCGGGCTACTGGGGCTTAAACTATGGCTACACCTTC
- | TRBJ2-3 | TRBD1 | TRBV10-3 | CAISETGDTDTQYF | TGTGCCATCAGTGAGACAGGGGACACAGATACGCAGTATTTT
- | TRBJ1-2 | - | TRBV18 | CASSPPSTNYGYTF | TGTGCCAGCTCACCACCCTCTACTAACTATGGCTACACCTTC
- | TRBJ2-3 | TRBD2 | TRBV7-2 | CASSPSGARTDTQYF | TGTGCCAGCAGCCCTAGCGGGGCCCGCACAGATACGCAGTATTTT
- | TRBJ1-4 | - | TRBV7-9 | CASSLDSGRDSF | TGTGCCAGCAGCTTAGATTCCGGGCGGGATTCATTT
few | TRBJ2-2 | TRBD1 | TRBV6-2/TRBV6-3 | CASSWDRYTGELFF | TGTGCCAGCAGCTGGGACAGATACACCGGGGAGCTGTTTTTT
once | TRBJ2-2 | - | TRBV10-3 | CAISGVATHTGELFF | TGTGCCATCAGTGGGGTAGCGACCCACACCGGGGAGCTGTTTTTT
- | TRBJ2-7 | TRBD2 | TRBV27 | CASSWTSELSSYEQYF | TGTGCCAGCAGCTGGACTAGCGAACTGTCCTCCTACGAGCAGTACTTC
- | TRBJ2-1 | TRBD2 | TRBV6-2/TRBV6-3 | CASSYRGLAGVNEQFF | TGTGCCAGCAGTTACAGGGGGCTAGCGGGAGTGAATGAGCAGTTCTTC
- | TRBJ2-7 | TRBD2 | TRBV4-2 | CASSQYLAGGPNEQYF | TGTGCCAGCAGCCAATACTTAGCGGGAGGGCCCAACGAGCAGTACTTC
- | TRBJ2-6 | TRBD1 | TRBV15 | CATQQGTPGANVLTF | TGTGCCACCCAACAGGGGACCCCTGGGGCCAACGTCCTGACTTTC
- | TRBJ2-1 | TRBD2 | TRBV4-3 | CASSQDSAGAEFDEQFF | TGCGCCAGCAGCCAAGATAGCGCGGGAGCCGAATTCGATGAGCAGTTCTTC